One T cell receptor (beta chain) is described in this entry. Its specificity is not known. A much larger clone differs from this one at a single base, so this may be a read error. The data derive from a study of T cells in Graves' hyperthyroidism and ophthalmopathy. Together with thyroid ultrasound, orbital computed tomography, serum thyroxine and TRAb, clinical symptoms were used for diagnoses. Overall study findings and caveats: In validation, the model predicted ophthalmopathy. These predictions came a median about 6 months before onset. Within blood appeared most thyroid clonotypes that had expanded above 0.001.

What was amplified from RNA transcripts were TCR beta CDR3 regions. First-round RT-PCR of the TCR CDR3 relied on the HTBI primer set. A single record per CDR3 protein comes from TCRdb applying MiXCR to the multiplex PCR reads. The sample has just under 750,000 distinct CDR3 sequences; 30% to 40% are singletons. Germline assignment: CDR1 DFQATT and CDR2 SNEGSKA (reference sequence). The V segment lost 3 bases and the J segment 7 bases; nucleotides outside the gene matches: 7. The CDR3 is made up of 14 amino acids. J is TRBJ1-4 and V is TRBV20-1; 8 nucleotides align to TRBD1. Sequencing was done on a sample of blood. The receptor's source is a woman aged 35 to 49 with Graves' hyperthyroidism. The CDR3 here is CSARAGGRGEKLFF. The CDR3 DNA is TGCAGTGCTAGGGCAGGGGGCCGTGGTGAAAAACTGTTTTTT.